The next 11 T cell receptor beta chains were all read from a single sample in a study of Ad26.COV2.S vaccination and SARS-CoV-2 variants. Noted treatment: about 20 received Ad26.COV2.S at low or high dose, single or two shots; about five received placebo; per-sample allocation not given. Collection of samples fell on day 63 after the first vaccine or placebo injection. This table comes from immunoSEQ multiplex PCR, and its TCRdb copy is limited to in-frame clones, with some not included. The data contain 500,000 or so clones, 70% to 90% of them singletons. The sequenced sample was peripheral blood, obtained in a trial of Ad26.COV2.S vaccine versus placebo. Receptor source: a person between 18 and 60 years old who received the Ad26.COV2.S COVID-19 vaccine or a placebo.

This CDR3 is CASSTTGGGGSNQPQHF. CDR3 DNA: TGTGCCAGTAGTACGACAGGGGGCGGAGGAAGCAATCAGCCCCAGCATTTT. The chain is built from TRBV19 and TRBJ1-5, with TRBD1 identical over 10 bases. The CDR3 sequence is 17 residues long. The germline V gene has CDR1 LNHDA and CDR2 SQIVND (reference sequence). Germline trimming cut 4 bases from V and 1 base from J; bases unmatched to any gene: 7.

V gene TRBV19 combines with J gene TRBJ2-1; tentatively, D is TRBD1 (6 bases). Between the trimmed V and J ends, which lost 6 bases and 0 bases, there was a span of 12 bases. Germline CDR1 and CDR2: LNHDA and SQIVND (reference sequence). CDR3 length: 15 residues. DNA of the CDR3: TGTGCCAGTAGCCCCGGGACAAGCTCCTACAATGAGCAGTTCTTC. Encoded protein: CASSPGTSSYNEQFF.

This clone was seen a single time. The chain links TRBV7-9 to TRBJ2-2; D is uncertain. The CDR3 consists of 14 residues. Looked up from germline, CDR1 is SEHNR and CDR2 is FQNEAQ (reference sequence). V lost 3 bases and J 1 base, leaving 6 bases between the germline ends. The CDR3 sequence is CASSFPQNTGELFF. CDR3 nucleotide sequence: TGTGCCAGCAGCTTTCCACAGAACACCGGGGAGCTGTTTTTT. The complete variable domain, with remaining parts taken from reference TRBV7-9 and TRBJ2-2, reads DTGVSQNPRHKITKRGQNVTFRCDPISEHNRLYWYRQTLGQGPEFLTYFQNEAQLEKSRLLSDRFSAERPKGSFSTLEIQRTEQGDSAMYLCASSFPQNTGELFFGEGSRLTVL.

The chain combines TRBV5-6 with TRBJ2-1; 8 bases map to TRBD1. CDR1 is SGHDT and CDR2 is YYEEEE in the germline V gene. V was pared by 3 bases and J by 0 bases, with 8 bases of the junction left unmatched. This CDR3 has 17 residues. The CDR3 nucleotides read TGTGCCAGCAGCTGGGTGGACAGGGACCCCTCCTACAATGAGCAGTTCTTC. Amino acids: CASSWVDRDPSYNEQFF.

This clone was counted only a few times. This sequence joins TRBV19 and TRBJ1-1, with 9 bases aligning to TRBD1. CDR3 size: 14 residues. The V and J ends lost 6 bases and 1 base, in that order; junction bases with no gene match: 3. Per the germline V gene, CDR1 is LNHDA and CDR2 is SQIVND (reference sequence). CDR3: CASRPGQGNTEAFF. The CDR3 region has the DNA TGTGCCAGTAGACCGGGACAGGGGAACACTGAAGCTTTCTTT.

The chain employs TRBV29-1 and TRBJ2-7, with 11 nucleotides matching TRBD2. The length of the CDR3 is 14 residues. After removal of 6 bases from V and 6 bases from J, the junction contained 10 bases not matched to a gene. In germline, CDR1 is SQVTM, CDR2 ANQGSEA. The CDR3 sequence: CSVQVGLAGGEQYF. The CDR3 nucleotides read TGCAGCGTCCAAGTGGGGCTAGCGGGAGGCGAGCAGTACTTC.

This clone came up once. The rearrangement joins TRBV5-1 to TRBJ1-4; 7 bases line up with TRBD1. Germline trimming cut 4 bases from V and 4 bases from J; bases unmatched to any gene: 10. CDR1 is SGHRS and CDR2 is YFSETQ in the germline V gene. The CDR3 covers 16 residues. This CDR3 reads CASSPIPGQRNEKLFF. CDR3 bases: TGCGCCAGCAGCCCAATTCCGGGACAGCGTAATGAAAAACTGTTTTTT.

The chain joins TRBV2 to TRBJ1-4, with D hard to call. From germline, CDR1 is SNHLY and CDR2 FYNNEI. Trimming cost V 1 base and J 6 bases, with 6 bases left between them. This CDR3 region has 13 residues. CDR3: CASSEGEDEKLFF. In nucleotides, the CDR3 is TGTGCCAGCAGTGAAGGGGAGGATGAAAAACTGTTTTTT.

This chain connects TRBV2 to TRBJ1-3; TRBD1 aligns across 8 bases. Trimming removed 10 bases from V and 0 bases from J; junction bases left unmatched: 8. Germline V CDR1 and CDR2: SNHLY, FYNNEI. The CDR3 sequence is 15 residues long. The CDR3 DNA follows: TGTGCCAAAGACAGGGGACCTTCCTCTGGAAACACCATATATTTT. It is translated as CAKDRGPSSGNTIYF. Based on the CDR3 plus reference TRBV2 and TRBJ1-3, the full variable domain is EPEVTQTPSHQVTQMGQEVILRCVPISNHLYFYWYRQILGQKVEFLVSFYNNEISEKSEIFDDQFSVERPDGSNFTLKIRSTKLEDSAMYFCAKDRGPSSGNTIYFGEGSWLTVV.

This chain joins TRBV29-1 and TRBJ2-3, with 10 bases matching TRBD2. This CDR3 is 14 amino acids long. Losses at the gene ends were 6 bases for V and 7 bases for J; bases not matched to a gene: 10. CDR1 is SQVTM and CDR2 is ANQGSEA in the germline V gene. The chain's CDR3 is CSVGLAGVSNTQYF. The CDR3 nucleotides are TGCAGCGTAGGGCTAGCGGGAGTGTCGAATACGCAGTATTTT.

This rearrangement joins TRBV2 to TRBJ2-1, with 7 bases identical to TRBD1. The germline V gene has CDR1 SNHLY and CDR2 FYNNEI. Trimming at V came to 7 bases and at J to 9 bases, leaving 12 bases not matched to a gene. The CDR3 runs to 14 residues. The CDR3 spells CASKLGQTLIEQFF. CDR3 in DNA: TGTGCCAGCAAGCTGGGACAGACACTGATTGAGCAGTTCTTC.